These 27 T cell receptor beta chains were sequenced from one sample in a study of blood T cell repertoires in COVID-19. Only in-frame clones appear in the TCRdb table, and some are missing; sequencing was by immunoSEQ multiplex PCR. Of 200,000 to 250,000 clones in the sample, 85% to 90% are singletons; the top ten hold roughly 0.95%. Material for sequencing was PBMCs or T cells enriched from blood (not recorded which). All receptors come from a middle-aged man who had been exposed to COVID-19.

The chain recombines TRBV5-1 with TRBJ1-3, with no clear D. The CDR3 covers 14 residues. The V gene's germline CDR1 is SGHRS and CDR2 YFSETQ. V lost 4 bases to trimming and J lost 0 bases, with 8 bases between them. In nucleotides, the CDR3 is TGCGCCAGCAGCACGGGGAGCTCTGGAAACACCATATATTTT. The encoded protein is CASSTGSSGNTIYF.

The chain joins TRBV7-6 to TRBJ1-6, with TRBD1 as a possible D gene (6 bases). The V end lost 5 bases, the J end lost 7 bases, and 18 bases lay between the germline ends. In germline, CDR1 is SGHVS, CDR2 FNYEAQ. CDR3 length equals 16 residues. The CDR3 DNA reads as TGTGCCAGCAGCCTGGGGGGGCGGTATAGAAATTCACCCCTCCACTTT. It yields the protein CASSLGGRYRNSPLHF.

The chain links TRBV3-1 (or the pseudogene TRBV3-2) to TRBJ1-1, with a possible D match to TRBD1 (6 bases). Trimming pared 5 bases from V and 3 bases from J, leaving 13 bases between. The CDR3 totals 14 residues. Germline-derived CDR1 and CDR2 are LGHDT and YNNKEL (reference sequence). CDR3 in amino acids: CASSYITGHTEAFF. The CDR3 bases are TGTGCCAGCAGCTATATCACAGGGCACACTGAAGCTTTCTTT.

V gene TRBV27 combines with J gene TRBJ2-7, with D perhaps matching TRBD1 (6 bases). Germline-derived CDR1 and CDR2 are MNHEY and SMNVEV (reference sequence). V was clipped by 5 bases and J by 0 bases, with 11 bases between them. CDR3 length: 14 residues. The CDR3 region has the DNA TGTGCCAGCAGTAGACAGGCCAGCTCCTACGAGCAGTACTTC. This translates into CASSRQASSYEQYF.

The chain recombines TRBV5-1 with TRBJ2-3; 9 nucleotides match TRBD2. CDR3 length: 14 amino acids. Trimming cost V 4 bases and J 6 bases; bases outside gene matches: 6. Germline CDR1 reads SGHRS; CDR2 reads YFSETQ. DNA for the CDR3: TGCGCCAGCAGCGTAGCGGGAGTCGGGGATACGCAGTATTTT. Residues: CASSVAGVGDTQYF.

This chain uses TRBV4-2 with TRBJ2-2, with 7 bases identical to TRBD1. CDR3 length: 18 residues. Germline CDR1 and CDR2: LGHNA and YNFKEQ. V dropped 4 bases and J dropped 7; count of bases not matched to a gene: 18. The CDR3 nucleotides read TGTGCCAGCAGCCCGAGACTGATCTTCGGACAGGTCGGCGGGGAGCTGTTTTTT. Protein product: CASSPRLIFGQVGGELFF.

V gene TRBV19 combines with J gene TRBJ1-4, with 7 bases lining up with TRBD1. The CDR3 consists of 17 residues. Germline CDR1 LNHDA, CDR2 SQIVND (reference sequence). V shed 3 bases and J 0 bases; nucleotides not matched to a gene: 7. CDR3 DNA: TGTGCCAGTAGTATTAGGGGCAGGGGGTCAACTAATGAAAAACTGTTTTTT. It specifies CASSIRGRGSTNEKLFF.

The genes are TRBV19 and TRBJ1-2; D remains ambiguous. Germline CDR1 is LNHDA and CDR2 is SQIVND (reference sequence). CDR3 length: 11 residues. Trimming left V 3 bases short and J 7 bases short, with 6 bases between. For the CDR3, the DNA is TGTGCCAGTAGTATCGGTCTTGGCTACACCTTC. Amino acid sequence: CASSIGLGYTF.

The rearrangement uses TRBV5-1 and TRBJ1-5; a weak D match, TRBD1 (5 bases). The CDR3 spans 15 residues. V lost 0 bases, J lost 9 bases, and 16 bases lay in between. Germline CDR1 reads SGHRS; CDR2 reads YFSETQ. This CDR3 is CASSLEAGPGRPQHF. The CDR3 DNA reads TGCGCCAGCAGCTTGGAAGCGGGGCCTGGGCGGCCCCAGCATTTT.

The genes are TRBV9 and TRBJ1-6; no clear D gene. In germline, CDR1 is SGDLS, CDR2 YYNGEE. The CDR3 spans 15 residues. Trimming left V 0 bases short and J 1 base short, with 5 bases between. As DNA, the CDR3 is TGTGCCAGCAGCGTAGCGGGTTCCTATAATTCACCCCTCCACTTT. The encoded protein is CASSVAGSYNSPLHF.

This clone has just one count. V gene TRBV7-7 combines with J gene TRBJ2-7; TRBD1 matches 10 bases. CDR1 SSHAT and CDR2 FNYEAQ come from the germline V gene (reference sequence). The CDR3 extends over 15 amino acids. Here the CDR3 DNA reads TGTGCTAGCAGCTTACGTCGACAGGGGGCTTACGAGCAGTACGTC. Protein: CASSLRRQGAYEQYV.

As DNA, the CDR3 is TGTGCCACCAGTGATTCCGGGACTTACACAGATACGCAGTATTTT. Protein product: CATSDSGTYTDTQYF. The chain has TRBV24-1 and TRBJ2-3; the D gene is possibly TRBD2 (6 bases). Germline assignment: CDR1 KGHDR and CDR2 SFDVKD. Trimming stripped 2 bases from V and 2 bases from J, with 10 bases between. The CDR3 runs 15 residues.

The chain couples TRBV19 to TRBJ2-2, with TRBD1 as a possible D gene (6 bases). Germline loops: CDR1 LNHDA, CDR2 SQIVND (reference sequence). This CDR3 region has 15 residues. V was shortened by 4 bases and J by 0 bases, with 9 bases between the two germline ends. The DNA for the CDR3 is TGTGCCAGTAGTACCTCAGGGGCGAACACCGGGGAGCTGTTTTTT. Amino acids: CASSTSGANTGELFF.

This clone was observed once. CDR3 bases: TGTGCCACCAGCAGGATTAGCGGACCCTACGAGCAGTACTTC. Amino acids: CATSRISGPYEQYF. This rearrangement joins TRBV15 to TRBJ2-7; D might be TRBD2 (6 bases). Looked up from germline, CDR1 is LNHNV and CDR2 is YYDKDF (reference sequence). The germline V and J ends were trimmed by 3 bases and 2 bases, with 11 bases remaining between them. The CDR3 is made up of 14 amino acids.

The gene calls are TRBV7-2 and TRBJ1-1; 8 bases are shared with TRBD1. CDR3 length: 14 amino acids. Germline V gives CDR1 SGHTA, CDR2 FQGNSA. V shed 5 bases and J 7 bases; nucleotides not matched to a gene: 9. Here the CDR3 reads CASSPQGARSEAFF. CDR3 nucleotide sequence: TGTGCCAGCAGCCCTCAGGGGGCGCGAAGTGAAGCTTTCTTT.

The gene calls are TRBV19 and TRBJ2-2, with TRBD1 matching over 7 bases. The V segment lost 7 bases and the J segment 4 bases; nucleotides outside the gene matches: 6. CDR1 is LNHDA and CDR2 is SQIVND in the germline V gene (reference sequence). CDR3 length equals 14 residues. The CDR3 protein is CASNPGQRTGELFF. The CDR3 nucleotides are TGTGCCAGTAATCCGGGACAGCGCACCGGGGAGCTGTTTTTT. The full variable domain, completed using reference TRBV19 and TRBJ2-2, is DGGITQSPKYLFRKEGQNVTLSCEQNLNHDAMYWYRQDPGQGLRLIYYSQIVNDFQKGDIAEGYSVSREKKESFPLTVTSAQKNPTAFYLCASNPGQRTGELFFGEGSRLTVL.

Concerning this clone: The sample carries other DNA sequences with the same CDR3. V and J are TRBV12-3 or TRBV12-4 and TRBJ1-2, with D perhaps matching TRBD1 (6 bases). Between the trimmed V and J ends, which lost 3 bases and 4 bases, there was a span of 9 bases. The CDR3 spans 13 residues. DNA of the CDR3: TGTGCCAGCAGTTTTAGAGGGGGCTATGGCTACACCTTC. As protein: CASSFRGGYGYTF.

The chain links TRBV6-5 to TRBJ1-2, with TRBD1 identical over 11 bases. V dropped 7 bases and J dropped 7; count of bases not matched to a gene: 5. The CDR3 loop spans 13 amino acids. From germline, CDR1 is MNHEY and CDR2 SVGAGI. The CDR3 sequence is CASIGQGARGYTF. The CDR3 coding sequence is TGTGCCAGCATAGGACAGGGGGCGCGTGGCTACACCTTC.

The rearrangement joins TRBV11-2 to TRBJ1-2; 7 nucleotides line up with TRBD1. With V trimmed by 5 bases and J by 7 bases, 4 bases remained unmatched. The CDR3 spans 12 residues. Germline V gene data show CDR1 as SGHAT and CDR2 as FQNNGV. The CDR3 DNA reads as TGTGCCAGCAGCCGACAGGGTCTTGGCTACACCTTC. The encoded protein is CASSRQGLGYTF.

The chain carries TRBV6-5 and TRBJ2-1, with D possibly matching TRBD1 (6 bases). Looked up from germline, CDR1 is MNHEY and CDR2 is SVGAGI. V was pared by 4 bases and J by 3 bases, with 16 bases between. The CDR3 is 16 amino acids. The CDR3 DNA is TGTGCCAGCAGTTCGAGACAGGCAATCTACTACAATGAGCAGTTCTTC. Translation: CASSSRQAIYYNEQFF.

V gene TRBV28 combines with J gene TRBJ2-3, with 9 positions matching TRBD2. V was clipped by 3 bases and J by 0 bases; unmatched bases: 7. CDR1 and CDR2 from the germline V gene are MDHEN and SYDVKM. CDR3 length: 17 amino acids. The chain's CDR3 is CASSFDGLAGSTDTQYF. DNA for the CDR3: TGTGCCAGCAGTTTTGATGGCCTAGCGGGAAGCACAGATACGCAGTATTTT.

The chain employs TRBV21-1 and TRBJ1-5; the DNA was not compared with TRBD1, the D call given in the table. TRBV21-1 is an annotated pseudogene. The CDR3 loop spans 14 amino acids. This CDR3 is CASSMAGSNQPQHF. CDR3 in DNA: TGTGCCAGCAGCATGGCAGGTAGCAATCAGCCCCAGCATTTT.

This chain links TRBV10-3 with TRBJ1-1; tentative D call: TRBD1 (5 bases). The germline V gene has CDR1 ENHRY and CDR2 SYGVKD. The CDR3 loop spans 16 amino acids. V lost 4 bases, J lost 3 bases, and 18 bases lay in between. The CDR3 DNA is TGTGCCATCAGTGGTGGGGCAAGGGGAAGCCACACTGAAGCTTTCTTT. Residues: CAISGGARGSHTEAFF.

The chain joins TRBV11-2 to TRBJ2-3, with 7 bases fitting TRBD2. This CDR3 spans 15 amino acids. J was trimmed by 2 bases and V by 2 bases; bases with no gene match: 4. The germline gives CDR1 SGHAT, CDR2 FQNNGV. The CDR3 nucleotides are TGTGCCAGCAGCTTATGGAGCGGGGCCACAGATACGCAGTATTTT. Protein product: CASSLWSGATDTQYF.

The chain has TRBV4-1 and TRBJ1-2; D is ambiguous. V was pared by 0 bases and J by 0 bases, with 11 bases between. From germline, CDR1 is MGHRA and CDR2 YSYEKL. This CDR3 is built from 16 residues. CDR3 coding DNA: TGCGCCAGCAGCCAAGATTTCCGAGAATCTAACTATGGCTACACCTTC. Translating gives CASSQDFRESNYGYTF.

The chain links TRBV28 to TRBJ2-3, with TRBD2 matching over 14 bases. The CDR3 totals 17 residues. Germline values: CDR1 MDHEN, CDR2 SYDVKM. Trimming cost V 2 bases and J 8 bases; bases outside gene matches: 9. CDR3 nucleotide sequence: TGTGCCAGCAGTTTACTCCGACTAGCGGGGGGGCTTGCTACGCAGTATTTT. Translating gives CASSLLRLAGGLATQYF.

This rearrangement joins TRBV5-1 to TRBJ1-4; D possibly corresponds to TRBD1 (6 bases). Between the trimmed V and J ends, which lost 4 bases and 8 bases, there was a span of 15 bases. The CDR3 has 14 amino acids. Germline V gene data show CDR1 as SGHRS and CDR2 as YFSETQ. CDR3 in amino acids: CASSQSTGTEKLFF. The DNA of the CDR3 is TGCGCCAGCAGCCAATCCACAGGGACGGAAAAACTGTTTTTT.